This record concerns one T cell receptor beta chain sequence. The record originates from a study of blood T cells in healthy people across ages. The germline V gene has CDR1 LNHNV and CDR2 YYDKDF (reference sequence). The CDR3 spans 16 residues. A second PCR of about 6 to 11 cycles used a sample-barcoded 5' primer and a J-beta primer mix. A 12-random-nucleotide template-switch adaptor tagged each cDNA molecule. TCRdb recomputed calls from the 5' RACE reads with MiXCR, one row per CDR3 protein. The sample lists 850,000 or so distinct CDR3 sequences, around 30% occurring once. The specimen sequenced was blood. The TCR originated in a woman older than 75 in good health. The chain is built from TRBV15 and TRBJ2-1; D not certain. TRBJ2-7 explains the end of the DNA better; the J call may be wrong. CDR3 sequence: CATSRVRQSSYNEQYF. The CDR3 bases are TGTGCCACCAGCAGAGTACGCCAAAGCTCCTACAATGAGCAGTACTTC.